This T cell receptor (beta chain) was retrieved from a study of blood T cell repertoires in COVID-19. Sequencing was performed with immunoSEQ multiplex PCR; in TCRdb, only in-frame clones are kept and a portion is missing. The table has fewer than 300,000 clones, about 91% seen once. The CDR3 spans 14 residues. Germline V CDR1 and CDR2: SGHVS, FQNEAQ. V was pared by 11 bases and J by 0 bases, with 13 bases between. This clonotype was obtained from a middle-aged woman with acute COVID-19. The sequenced sample consisted of PBMCs or T cells enriched from blood (not recorded which). The chain is built from TRBV7-8 and TRBJ1-4; a weak D match, TRBD1 (6 bases). CDR3 sequence (DNA): TGTGCCCGAGAACAGGGATCAACTAATGAAAAACTGTTTTTT. It codes for CAREQGSTNEKLFF. The full variable domain, completed using reference TRBV7-8 and TRBJ1-4, is GAGVSQSPRYKVAKRGQDVALRCDPISGHVSLFWYQQALGQGPEFLTYFQNEAQLDKSGLPSDRFFAERPEGSVSTLKIQRTQQEDSAVYLCAREQGSTNEKLFFGSGTQLSVL.